These T cell receptor beta chains were read from a single sample in a study of technical replicates of blood from a few donors. Clones were sequenced by immunoSEQ multiplex PCR, and TCRdb holds only the in-frame ones, with some missing. Among fewer than 80,000 clones listed, about nine tenths were seen once. Sequencing was carried out using PBMCs. These receptor sequences come from a human donor in good health. Some clones in this sample may be carry-over from other donors' samples. Each CDR3 is given with its conserved first and last residue. The D gene is left open where the match is weak. Clone size is given for some rows only: seen once, a few or many times, or a class if the clone is expanded.

clone_size: NA
v_call: TRBV11-3
d_call: TRBD2
j_call: TRBJ2-1
cdr3_nt: TGTGCCAGCAGCCTAGCGGGTCGGGGAGAGCAGTTCTTC
cdr3_aa: CASSLAGRGEQFF

clone_size: NA
v_call: TRBV6-6
d_call: NA
j_call: TRBJ1-5
cdr3_nt: TGTGCCAGCTCCAAGGAGGTTCAGCCCCAGCATTTT
cdr3_aa: CASSKEVQPQHF

clone_size: NA
v_call: TRBV4-3
d_call: TRBD2
j_call: TRBJ2-7
cdr3_nt: TGCGCCAGCAGCCAAGAACCCCCCACCGCGGGAGACGAGCAGTACTTC
cdr3_aa: CASSQEPPTAGDEQYF

clone_size: NA
v_call: TRBV30
d_call: NA
j_call: TRBJ2-1
cdr3_nt: TGTGCCTGGAGTGTAACGGCGGGTGTGTACAATGAGCAGTTCTTC
cdr3_aa: CAWSVTAGVYNEQFF

clone_size: NA
v_call: TRBV9
d_call: TRBD1
j_call: TRBJ2-7
cdr3_nt: TGTGCCAGCAGCGCTGGACAGGGAGACGAGCAGTACTTC
cdr3_aa: CASSAGQGDEQYF

clone_size: NA
v_call: TRBV30
d_call: TRBD1
j_call: TRBJ2-5
cdr3_nt: TGTGCCTGGAGGGTCTCTGGGACAGGGGAAAAGACCCAGTACTTC
cdr3_aa: CAWRVSGTGEKTQYF

clone_size: NA
v_call: TRBV7-9
d_call: TRBD2
j_call: TRBJ2-7
cdr3_nt: TGTGCCAGCAGCTCCCGACTAGCGGGGTCCTCCTACGAGCAGTACTTC
cdr3_aa: CASSSRLAGSSYEQYF

clone_size: NA
v_call: TRBV2
d_call: NA
j_call: TRBJ1-5
cdr3_nt: TGTGCCAGCCGCGCTGGGAGCATAATGTCTCAGCCCCAGCATTTT
cdr3_aa: CASRAGSIMSQPQHF

clone_size: NA
v_call: TRBV5-6
d_call: TRBD1
j_call: TRBJ2-7
cdr3_nt: TGTGCCAGCAGCACCCTGACAGGGTTTATCTACGAGCAGTACTTC
cdr3_aa: CASSTLTGFIYEQYF

clone_size: few
v_call: TRBV7-3
d_call: TRBD1
j_call: TRBJ1-2
cdr3_nt: TGTGCCAGCAGCTCGACAGGGGGCCAACTTTATGGCTACACCTTC
cdr3_aa: CASSSTGGQLYGYTF

clone_size: NA
v_call: TRBV4-2
d_call: NA
j_call: TRBJ1-5
cdr3_nt: TGTGCCAGCAGCCAAGAGAAGGGGTATAGCAATCAGCCCCAGCATTTT
cdr3_aa: CASSQEKGYSNQPQHF

clone_size: NA
v_call: TRBV18
d_call: NA
j_call: TRBJ2-7
cdr3_nt: TGTGCCAGCTCACCATACCAGGCCCAGGTCCCGAACGAGCAGTACTTC
cdr3_aa: CASSPYQAQVPNEQYF

clone_size: NA
v_call: TRBV4-3
d_call: TRBD1
j_call: TRBJ1-1
cdr3_nt: TGCGCCAGCAGCCAAGATCTTGAGGGACAGGGGCGTCGCACTGAAGCTTTCTTT
cdr3_aa: CASSQDLEGQGRRTEAFF

clone_size: few
v_call: TRBV5-6
d_call: TRBD2
j_call: TRBJ2-1
cdr3_nt: TGTGCCAGCAGCTTGGGAGCGGGGCACAATGAGCAGTTCTTC
cdr3_aa: CASSLGAGHNEQFF

clone_size: NA
v_call: TRBV5-1
d_call: TRBD2
j_call: TRBJ2-2
cdr3_nt: TGCGCCAGCAGCGGGGGACTAGCGGGAGCCGGGGAGCTGTTTTTT
cdr3_aa: CASSGGLAGAGELFF

clone_size: NA
v_call: TRBV18
d_call: TRBD1
j_call: TRBJ2-7
cdr3_nt: TGTGCCAGCTCACCAGGGACAGAACAATCCGAGCAGTACTTC
cdr3_aa: CASSPGTEQSEQYF

clone_size: few
v_call: TRBV14
d_call: NA
j_call: TRBJ1-4
cdr3_nt: TGTGCCAGCAGCCAAGCTCTTACAACTAATGAAAAACTGTTTTTT
cdr3_aa: CASSQALTTNEKLFF

clone_size: NA
v_call: TRBV7-9
d_call: NA
j_call: TRBJ2-7
cdr3_nt: TGTGCCAGCAGCTTCCAGGACAGACACTACGAGCAGTACTTC
cdr3_aa: CASSFQDRHYEQYF

clone_size: NA
v_call: TRBV4-3
d_call: TRBD1
j_call: TRBJ2-2
cdr3_nt: TGCGCCAGCAGCCCAAGCAGCAGGACAGGGGGCGGTTCGAACACCGGGGAGCTGTTTTTT
cdr3_aa: CASSPSSRTGGGSNTGELFF

clone_size: NA
v_call: TRBV7-9
d_call: TRBD1
j_call: TRBJ1-1
cdr3_nt: TGTGCCAGCAGCCCCCGGACAGGGGTGAAGGGAACTGAAGCTTTCTTT
cdr3_aa: CASSPRTGVKGTEAFF

clone_size: NA
v_call: TRBV4-3
d_call: NA
j_call: TRBJ1-1
cdr3_nt: TGCGCCAGCAGCCAATCCTCTCCCGCGGCGGCTTTCTTT
cdr3_aa: CASSQSSPAAAFF

clone_size: NA
v_call: TRBV29-1
d_call: NA
j_call: TRBJ2-5
cdr3_nt: TGCAGCGTTGTTGGCTACCAAGAGACCCAGTACTTC
cdr3_aa: CSVVGYQETQYF

clone_size: few
v_call: TRBV30
d_call: NA
j_call: TRBJ1-1
cdr3_nt: TGTGCCTGGAGTGTACAGAAAAACACTGAAGCTTTCTTT
cdr3_aa: CAWSVQKNTEAFF

clone_size: NA
v_call: TRBV9
d_call: TRBD1
j_call: TRBJ2-7
cdr3_nt: TGTGCCAGCAGCCCCGGGACAGGTTCCATCTACGAGCAGTACTTC
cdr3_aa: CASSPGTGSIYEQYF

clone_size: NA
v_call: TRBV5-4
d_call: NA
j_call: TRBJ2-5
cdr3_nt: TGTGCCAGCAGCCCGAGCCCGGGGTCTAAGTACCAAGAGACCCAGTACTTC
cdr3_aa: CASSPSPGSKYQETQYF

clone_size: NA
v_call: TRBV9
d_call: NA
j_call: TRBJ1-3
cdr3_nt: TGTGCCAGCAGCGTAGACTCCTTAGCTGGAAACACCATATATTTT
cdr3_aa: CASSVDSLAGNTIYF

clone_size: NA
v_call: TRBV5-1
d_call: TRBD1
j_call: TRBJ1-6
cdr3_nt: TGCGCCAGCAGCTGGGACAGAAGGGATTCACCCCTCCACTTT
cdr3_aa: CASSWDRRDSPLHF

clone_size: NA
v_call: TRBV4-2
d_call: TRBD1
j_call: TRBJ1-3
cdr3_nt: TGTGCCAGCAGCCAAGATGGGACAGGCCTCGGGGCTGGAAACACCATATATTTT
cdr3_aa: CASSQDGTGLGAGNTIYF

clone_size: NA
v_call: TRBV7-2
d_call: NA
j_call: TRBJ1-5
cdr3_nt: TGTGCCAGCAGCTTAGATGGCAGGGTCGGCCAGCCCCAGCATTTT
cdr3_aa: CASSLDGRVGQPQHF

clone_size: NA
v_call: TRBV7-2
d_call: NA
j_call: TRBJ2-7
cdr3_nt: TGTGCCAGCAGCTTAGCCCCTCAGGTGGGAGATGACTTC
cdr3_aa: CASSLAPQVGDDF

clone_size: NA
v_call: TRBV5-1
d_call: TRBD1
j_call: TRBJ2-5
cdr3_nt: TGCGCCAGCAGCTCACTCCGGGACAGGGGCTTGGAGACCCAGTACTTC
cdr3_aa: CASSSLRDRGLETQYF

clone_size: NA
v_call: TRBV5-1
d_call: TRBD2
j_call: TRBJ2-5
cdr3_nt: TGCGCCAGCAGCTTGGCTGGGACTAGCGGGGGACAAGAGACCCAGTACTTC
cdr3_aa: CASSLAGTSGGQETQYF

clone_size: NA
v_call: TRBV2
d_call: TRBD1
j_call: TRBJ2-7
cdr3_nt: TGTGCCAGCAGTGGGGGACAGGGGGAATACGAGCAGTACTTC
cdr3_aa: CASSGGQGEYEQYF

clone_size: NA
v_call: TRBV11-2
d_call: TRBD1
j_call: TRBJ2-7
cdr3_nt: TGTGCCAGCAGGGGCCGGGACAGCACCTACGAGCAGTACTTC
cdr3_aa: CASRGRDSTYEQYF

clone_size: NA
v_call: TRBV21-1
d_call: NA
j_call: TRBJ2-3
cdr3_nt: TGTGCCAGCAGCCGAACCAAACAGCCCCCCATCACGCAGTATTTT
cdr3_aa: CASSRTKQPPITQYF

clone_size: NA
v_call: TRBV19
d_call: NA
j_call: TRBJ2-2
cdr3_nt: TGTGCCACCGCGGAGTGGTATCGGAACACCGGGGAGCTGTTTTTT
cdr3_aa: CATAEWYRNTGELFF

clone_size: NA
v_call: TRBV7-2
d_call: NA
j_call: TRBJ2-1
cdr3_nt: TGTGCCAGCAGCTTAGTCTTCGGACTACCCCGAGCGGAGCAGTTCTTC
cdr3_aa: CASSLVFGLPRAEQFF

clone_size: NA
v_call: TRBV7-2
d_call: TRBD1
j_call: TRBJ1-2
cdr3_nt: TGTGCCAGCAGCCAATTTTCAGGGGGGAGTAACTATGGCTACACCTTC
cdr3_aa: CASSQFSGGSNYGYTF

clone_size: NA
v_call: TRBV9
d_call: NA
j_call: TRBJ1-1
cdr3_nt: TGTGCCAGCAGCGTAGGCAGGGACACTGAAGCTTTCTTT
cdr3_aa: CASSVGRDTEAFF

clone_size: NA
v_call: TRBV4-3
d_call: NA
j_call: TRBJ1-1
cdr3_nt: TGCGCCAGCAGACCGACAGGAAGCACTGAAGCTTTCTTT
cdr3_aa: CASRPTGSTEAFF